Sequencing of this T cell receptor beta chain was carried out in a study of cytomegalovirus exposure and HLA in healthy donors. Every donor was a healthy person donating bone marrow. CDR1 and CDR2 (germline): LGHNA, YSLEER. The CDR3 extends over 16 amino acids. V lost 0 bases and J lost 0, with 11 bases in between. A multiplex PCR was run with 60 Vbeta primers and 13 Jbeta primers. The table came from immunoSEQ multiplex PCR; TCRdb's copy has only in-frame clones and leaves some out. The data hold about 160,000 clones, with around three quarters observed a single time. This clone was detected only once. What it recognizes is unknown. Notes on the study in general: Among the most significant clusters, several appeared linked to common viral pathogens in a later analysis. As a later analysis revealed, most CMV-associated TCR beta chains appeared HLA-restricted. The study assumed roughly uniform donor sequencing depth for presence/absence analyses.

The clonotype was recovered from a man aged 40-55 years in good health and CMV-seropositive. V gene TRBV4-3 combines with J gene TRBJ1-2, with a weak D call TRBD1 (6 bases). Material: PBMCs. In DNA, the CDR3 is TGCGCCAGCAGCCAAGATCGGGGGGCTACTAACTATGGCTACACCTTC. Its translation: CASSQDRGATNYGYTF.